Listed below are T cell receptor beta chains from one sample, sequenced in a study of CD8 T cells in ankylosing spondylitis. TCRdb processed the 5' RACE reads anew with MiXCR; each CDR3 protein has one entry. The sample includes about 800,000 distinct CDR3 sequences, about 11% of them seen just once. Source material: blood, either unsorted or a sorted T cell fraction (not recorded which). The origin of the receptors is a male donor with ankylosing spondylitis. Each CDR3 is given without its conserved first and last residue. The order of the fields is J gene, V gene, clone size, CDR3 protein. The size entry is marked missing in some rows and otherwise reads once, few, many or a size class.

J: TRBJ2-3; V: TRBV5-1; size: few; CDR3: ASSPGTSGSGGTDTQY
J: TRBJ1-1; V: TRBV5-1; size: many; CDR3: ASSPDRGLEAF
J: TRBJ2-2; V: TRBV4-3; size: few; CDR3: ASSQDLGTGFAGELF
J: TRBJ2-1; V: TRBV7-2; size: few; CDR3: ASSLNSVAVVEQF
J: TRBJ2-5; V: TRBV29-1; size: few; CDR3: SVGKRDAVETQY
J: TRBJ2-3; V: TRBV5-1; size: .; CDR3: ASSSASRLAGASTDTQY
J: TRBJ2-7; V: TRBV7-2; size: few; CDR3: ASSPVLSDYEQY
J: TRBJ2-5; V: TRBV20-1; size: .; CDR3: SAGQGRRGETQY
J: TRBJ1-1; V: TRBV28; size: .; CDR3: ASRVSGNTEAF
J: TRBJ2-1; V: TRBV12-3/TRBV12-4; size: .; CDR3: ASLAGGLSYNEQF
J: TRBJ1-2; V: TRBV29-1; size: .; CDR3: SVRGQKPSDGYT
J: TRBJ1-3; V: TRBV5-1; size: .; CDR3: ASSLYVGNTIY
J: TRBJ2-1; V: TRBV20-1; size: .; CDR3: SARDPSGGIYNEQF
J: TRBJ2-5; V: TRBV9; size: .; CDR3: ASSVASYQETQY
J: TRBJ1-2; V: TRBV4-2; size: few; CDR3: ASSRRQGAGYGYT
J: TRBJ2-1; V: TRBV6-5; size: few; CDR3: ASSYGAASGSSYNEQF
J: TRBJ2-1; V: TRBV28; size: .; CDR3: ASSPNGRGTYNEQF
J: TRBJ2-7; V: TRBV18; size: .; CDR3: ASSPPAIGEQY
J: TRBJ2-1; V: TRBV29-1; size: few; CDR3: SVLLVGRGTSGSNEQF
J: TRBJ2-1; V: TRBV20-1; size: .; CDR3: SARDRGAVSYNEQF
J: TRBJ2-5; V: TRBV20-1; size: .; CDR3: SAEGGDTQETQY
J: TRBJ1-2; V: TRBV29-1; size: many; CDR3: SVLRGREGYT